The 9 T cell receptor beta chains listed next were all sequenced from one sample in a study of T-cell reconstitution after alpha-beta-depleted transplantation in children. Researchers prepared the TCRbeta library using unique molecular identifiers, the study reports. TCRdb passed the PCR reads through MiXCR, listing each CDR3 protein once. Of around 680,000 distinct CDR3 sequences in the sample, around a sixth were seen once. The input for sequencing was PBMCs from the stem cell graft donor, taken from the stem cell graft. The receptor set was obtained from a human donor who donated a stem cell graft to a child with acute myeloid leukemia.

This clonotype was seen repeatedly, ten times or more. The chain is built from TRBV20-1 and TRBJ2-5, with TRBD2 matching 8 bases. V dropped 0 bases and J dropped 5; count of bases not matched to a gene: 5. The CDR3 is made up of 14 amino acids. Germline values: CDR1 DFQATT, CDR2 SNEGSKA (reference sequence). CDR3 nucleotide sequence: TGCAGTGCTAGAGAGGCGGGGGGTTGGGAGACCCAGTACTTC. This sequence encodes CSAREAGGWETQYF.

In its sample, this clonotype was seen a few times. The genes are TRBV7-2 and TRBJ1-5; D not certain. The V gene lost 5 bases and the J gene lost 3 bases, with 11 bases spanning the gap. This CDR3 comprises 14 residues. CDR1 and CDR2 from the germline V gene are SGHTA and FQGNSA. The CDR3, as DNA: TGTGCCAGCAGCCTGGACGGAAACAATCAGCCCCAGCATTTT. It codes for CASSLDGNNQPQHF.

This clonotype was seen repeatedly, ten times or more. The chain couples TRBV15 to TRBJ1-5; D gene ambiguous. Deletions cut 3 bases from V and 5 bases from J, with 5 bases between. The CDR3 sequence is 12 residues long. The V gene's germline CDR1 is LNHNV and CDR2 YYDKDF (reference sequence). The CDR3 DNA follows: TGTGCCACCAGCAGGGGAGATCAGCCCCAGCATTTT. It encodes CATSRGDQPQHF.

This rearrangement joins TRBV7-9 to TRBJ2-1; 7 bases agree with TRBD1. CDR1 SEHNR and CDR2 FQNEAQ come from the germline V gene (reference sequence). V lost 11 bases to trimming and J lost 7 bases; unmatched junction nucleotides: 11. This CDR3 spans 13 amino acids. The CDR3 region has the DNA TGTGCCGGCCACAGGGGACCTGGAAATGAGCAGTTCTTC. It codes for CAGHRGPGNEQFF.

The rearrangement joins TRBV20-1 to TRBJ1-5; no firm D call. CDR1 is DFQATT, CDR2 SNEGSKA, per germline (reference sequence). The CDR3 contains 18 residues. V lost 3 bases, J lost 0 bases, and 21 bases lay in between. In nucleotides, the CDR3 is TGCAGTGCTAGTCTGATGGCAGCCCATACTTATAGCAATCAGCCCCAGCATTTT. It codes for CSASLMAAHTYSNQPQHF.

This clonotype appeared many times. V usage is TRBV5-1 and J usage is TRBJ1-1; no clear D. Germline CDR1 is SGHRS and CDR2 is YFSETQ. Trimming stripped 2 bases from V and 6 bases from J, with 17 bases between. This CDR3 has 15 residues. CDR3 coding DNA: TGCGCCAGCAGCTTCGAGGGAGGGCTGATGGCTGAAGCTTTCTTT. Its translation is CASSFEGGLMAEAFF.

This clonotype occurred many times. This chain links TRBV10-3 with TRBJ2-5, with 7 bases matching TRBD2. The CDR3 is 15 amino acids. The V segment lost 0 bases and the J segment 7 bases; nucleotides outside the gene matches: 8. Germline V lookup: CDR1 ENHRY, CDR2 SYGVKD. The CDR3 nucleotides read TGTGCCATCAGTGAGTCTCTCGAGCGGGGTGGGACCCAGTACTTC. Translating gives CAISESLERGGTQYF.

This clonotype was seen many times. The chain joins TRBV7-2 to TRBJ2-1; 7 bases line up with TRBD2. CDR1 SGHTA and CDR2 FQGNSA come from the germline V gene. This CDR3 region has 15 residues. The ends lost 2 bases at V and 8 bases at J; junction bases unmatched: 9. In DNA, the CDR3 is TGTGCCAGCAGCTTATCGGGGAGGGTGCAATATGAGCAGTTCTTC. Amino acid sequence: CASSLSGRVQYEQFF. The variable domain in full, with the rest retrieved from reference TRBV7-2 and TRBJ2-1, is GAGVSQSPSNKVTEKGKDVELRCDPISGHTALYWYRQSLGQGLEFLIYFQGNSAPDKSGLPSDRFSAERTGGSVSTLTIQRTQQEDSAVYLCASSLSGRVQYEQFFGPGTRLTVL.

This clonotype has more than one count but fewer than ten. The chain employs TRBV7-2 and TRBJ2-1, with 10 bases that match TRBD2. The CDR3 extends over 16 amino acids. Germline-derived CDR1 and CDR2 are SGHTA and FQGNSA. The V segment lost 5 bases and the J segment 3 bases; nucleotides outside the gene matches: 7. The CDR3 DNA sequence: TGTGCCAGCAGCCCAGCAGCGGGGGGGCTCTACAATGAGCAGTTCTTC. Translated, it gives CASSPAAGGLYNEQFF.